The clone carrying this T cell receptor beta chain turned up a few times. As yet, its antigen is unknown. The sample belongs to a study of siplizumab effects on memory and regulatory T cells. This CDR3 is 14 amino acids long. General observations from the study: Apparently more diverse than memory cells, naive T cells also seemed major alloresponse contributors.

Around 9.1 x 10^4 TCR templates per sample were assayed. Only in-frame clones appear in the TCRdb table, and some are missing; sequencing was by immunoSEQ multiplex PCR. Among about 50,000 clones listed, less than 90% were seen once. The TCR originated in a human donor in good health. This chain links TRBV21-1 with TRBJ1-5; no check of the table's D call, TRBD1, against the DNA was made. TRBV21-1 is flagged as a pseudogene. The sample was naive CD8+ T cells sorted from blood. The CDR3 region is CASSLGQGWQPQHF. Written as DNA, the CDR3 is TGTGCCAGCAGCCTCGGACAGGGTTGGCAGCCCCAGCATTTT.